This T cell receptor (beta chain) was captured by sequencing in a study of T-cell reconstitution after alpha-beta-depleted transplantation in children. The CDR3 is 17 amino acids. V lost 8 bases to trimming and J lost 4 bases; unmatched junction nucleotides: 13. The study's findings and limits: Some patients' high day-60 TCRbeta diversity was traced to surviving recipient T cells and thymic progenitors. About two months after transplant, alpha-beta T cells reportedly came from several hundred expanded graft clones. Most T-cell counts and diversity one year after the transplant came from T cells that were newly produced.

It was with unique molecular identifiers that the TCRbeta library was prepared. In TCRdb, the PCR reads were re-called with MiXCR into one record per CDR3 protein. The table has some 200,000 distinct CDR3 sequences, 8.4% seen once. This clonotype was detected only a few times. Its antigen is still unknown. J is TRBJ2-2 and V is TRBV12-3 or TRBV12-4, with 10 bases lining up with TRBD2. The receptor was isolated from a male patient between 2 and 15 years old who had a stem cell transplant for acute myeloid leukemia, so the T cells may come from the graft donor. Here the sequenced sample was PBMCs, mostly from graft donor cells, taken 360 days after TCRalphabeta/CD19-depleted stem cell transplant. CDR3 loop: CASGLPGLAQGTGELFF. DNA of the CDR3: TGTGCCAGCGGACTTCCGGGACTAGCGCAGGGCACCGGGGAGCTGTTTTTT.